The 13 T cell receptor beta chains listed next were all sequenced from one sample in a study of early T cells in non-severe SARS-CoV-2 infection. TCRdb reanalysed the 5' RACE reads using MiXCR and keeps one entry per CDR3 protein. There are 25,000 to 35,000 distinct CDR3 sequences in the sample; 5.5% to 8% occur only once, and about a third lies in the top ten. The sample comprised whole blood. The receptor set was obtained from an adult who was a healthcare worker with PCR-confirmed SARS-CoV-2 infection or an uninfected control (not recorded which).

The CDR3 spells CASSPSGQGVEQYF. The CDR3 DNA reads as TGTGCCAGCTCACCTTCTGGACAGGGGGTCGAGCAGTACTTC. The chain uses TRBV18 and TRBJ2-7; the match to TRBD1 covers 10 bases. The CDR3 contains 14 residues. With V trimmed by 3 bases and J by 6 bases, 5 bases remained unmatched. The germline gives CDR1 KGHSH, CDR2 LQKENI.

This clonotype was counted many times. V gene TRBV6-1 combines with J gene TRBJ2-3; TRBD1 is a possible D gene (6 bases). Between the trimmed V and J ends, which lost 8 bases and 3 bases, there was a span of 18 bases. Germline assignment: CDR1 MNHNS and CDR2 SASEGT. CDR3 size: 15 residues. The CDR3 DNA follows: TGTGCCAGCGGACAGATAGGGGTTAGAACAGATACGCAGTATTTT. It specifies CASGQIGVRTDTQYF.

Concerning this clonotype itself: Since a much larger clone is just one base distant, this may be a read error. The rearrangement links TRBV7-3 to TRBJ2-3, with a weak D call TRBD2 (6 bases). Between the trimmed V and J ends, which lost 4 bases and 6 bases, there was a span of 17 bases. Germline CDR1 and CDR2: SGHTA and FQGTGA. This CDR3 contains 15 residues. The CDR3: CASSSTGTPGDTQYF. The CDR3 DNA is TGTGCCAGCAGCTCAACCGGGACTCCAGGGGATACGCAGTATTTT.

This clonotype was counted many times. Here the CDR3 reads CASSPDRPDSNQPQHF. For the CDR3, the DNA is TGTGCCAGCTCACCCGACCGGCCAGATAGCAATCAGCCCCAGCATTTT. The chain is built from TRBV18 and TRBJ1-5; D uncertain. Trimming took 3 bases from V and 0 from J, leaving 12 bases between them. The germline CDR1 and CDR2 sequences are KGHSH and LQKENI. The CDR3 has 16 amino acids.

This clonotype was observed at least ten times. The chain employs TRBV20-1 and TRBJ2-7; D gene ambiguous. V lost 3 bases and J 4 bases, leaving 10 bases between the germline ends. The CDR3 sequence is 12 residues long. Germline CDR1 reads DFQATT; CDR2 reads SNEGSKA (reference sequence). The chain's CDR3 is CSARSPGYEQYF. CDR3 nucleotides: TGCAGTGCTAGGTCCCCTGGGTACGAGCAGTACTTC.

This clonotype was detected many times. The V call is TRBV12-3 or TRBV12-4, the J call TRBJ2-2; 8 bases agree with TRBD2. The CDR3 sequence is 17 residues long. Trimming took 2 bases from V and 4 from J; bases not matched to a gene: 9. The CDR3 sequence is CASSLRMRGAGTGELFF. The CDR3, as DNA: TGTGCCAGCAGTTTAAGGATGCGGGGGGCGGGCACCGGGGAGCTGTTTTTT.

A remark on this clonotype: This may stem from a read error, because a much larger clone lies one nucleotide away. V gene TRBV7-8 combines with J gene TRBJ2-3, with D possibly matching TRBD2 (6 bases). Deletions cut 6 bases from V and 3 bases from J, with 10 bases between. Looked up from germline, CDR1 is SGHVS and CDR2 is FQNEAQ. The CDR3 extends over 13 amino acids. In DNA form, the CDR3 reads TGTGCCAGCAGGGGTGGAGGGACAGATACGCAGTATTTT. Protein sequence: CASRGGGTDTQYF.

This clonotype was counted ten times or more. The chain combines TRBV7-9 with TRBJ2-7; no clear D. Trimming left V 5 bases short and J 5 bases short, with 10 bases between. CDR3 length: 12 amino acids. The V gene's germline CDR1 is SEHNR and CDR2 FQNEAQ (reference sequence). The DNA of the CDR3 is TGTGCCAGCAGCCACGTTCCGAACGAGCAGTACTTC. Its translation: CASSHVPNEQYF.

Notes on this clonotype: This clone may be a read error of a much larger clone one base away. Without the conserved terminal phenylalanine or tryptophan, this CDR3 likely stems from a read error. The chain employs TRBV25-1 and TRBJ2-1, with 8 bases identical to TRBD2. This CDR3 contains 16 residues. The V and J ends lost 3 bases and 0 bases, in that order; junction bases with no gene match: 4. The germline V gene encodes CDR1 MGHDK and CDR2 SYGVNS. CDR3 in DNA: TGTGCCAGCAGTGACGGGGGGGCGGGCTCCTACAATGAGCAGTTCTAC. Translating it yields CASSDGGAGSYNEQFY.

V usage is TRBV5-5 and J usage is TRBJ2-2; D might be TRBD1 (6 bases). Looked up from germline, CDR1 is SGHKS and CDR2 is YYEKEE (reference sequence). This CDR3 comprises 15 residues. V shed 4 bases and J shed 4 bases, with 14 bases lying between them. The CDR3 here is CASSQTGLSTGELFF. The CDR3 region has the DNA TGTGCCAGCAGCCAGACAGGTCTGAGCACCGGGGAGCTGTTTTTT.

This clonotype was observed a few times. The chain joins TRBV4-3 to TRBJ2-7, with 9 positions matching TRBD1. CDR3 length equals 16 residues. Germline CDR1 reads LGHNA; CDR2 reads YSLEER. V was clipped by 0 bases and J by 5 bases; unmatched bases: 8. CDR3 sequence (DNA): TGCGCCAGCAGCCAAGAGGCGGGACAGGGTCACCACGAGCAGTACTTC. Translation gives CASSQEAGQGHHEQYF.

There are many counts of this clonotype. The rearrangement joins TRBV14 to TRBJ2-5; D unresolved. The CDR3 covers 13 residues. Trimming took 4 bases from V and 2 from J, leaving 8 bases between them. The germline gives CDR1 SGHDN, CDR2 FVKESK. CDR3 residues: CASSPRLQETQYF. The CDR3 coding sequence is TGTGCCAGCAGCCCGAGACTGCAAGAGACCCAGTACTTC.

In this sample, this clonotype turned up many times. The genes are TRBV12-3 or TRBV12-4 and TRBJ1-2, with D possibly being TRBD1 (6 bases). This CDR3 has 13 residues. V was cut by 3 bases and J by 3 bases, with 8 bases left in between. The CDR3 sequence is CASSLNRDYGYTF. CDR3 in DNA: TGTGCCAGCAGTTTGAACAGGGACTATGGCTACACCTTC.